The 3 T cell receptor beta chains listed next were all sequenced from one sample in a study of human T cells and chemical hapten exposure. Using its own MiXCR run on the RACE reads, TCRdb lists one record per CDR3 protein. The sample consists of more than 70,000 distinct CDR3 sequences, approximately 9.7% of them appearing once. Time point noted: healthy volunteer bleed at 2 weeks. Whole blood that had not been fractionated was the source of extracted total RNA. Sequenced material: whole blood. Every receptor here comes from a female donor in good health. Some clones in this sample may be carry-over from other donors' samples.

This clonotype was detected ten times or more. CDR3 in amino acids: CASSMTDRGYTDTQYF. DNA of the CDR3: TGTGCCAGTAGTATGACCGACAGGGGGTACACAGATACGCAGTATTTT. V is TRBV19 and J is TRBJ2-3; 9 positions match TRBD1. The CDR3 contains 16 residues. The junction had 6 bases not matched to a gene; V was cut back by 3 bases and J by 2 bases. Germline CDR1 LNHDA, CDR2 SQIVND (reference sequence).

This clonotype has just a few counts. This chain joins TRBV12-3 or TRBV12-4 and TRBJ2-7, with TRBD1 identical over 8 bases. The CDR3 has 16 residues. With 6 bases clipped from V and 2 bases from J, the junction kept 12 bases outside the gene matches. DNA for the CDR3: TGTGCCAGCAGCCCAGCCGGGACAGGTCCTACCTACGAGCAGTACTTC. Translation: CASSPAGTGPTYEQYF.

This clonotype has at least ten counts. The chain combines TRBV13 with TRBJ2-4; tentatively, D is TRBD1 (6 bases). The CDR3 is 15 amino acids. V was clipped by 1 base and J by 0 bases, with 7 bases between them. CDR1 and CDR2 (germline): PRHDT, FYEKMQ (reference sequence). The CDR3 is CASSLEGEAKNIQYF. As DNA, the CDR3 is TGTGCCAGCAGCTTAGAGGGGGAAGCCAAAAACATTCAGTACTTC.